This T cell receptor (beta chain) was identified in a study of identical twins. Study-level points and caveats: Among monozygotic twins, out-of-frame TCR alpha sharing exceeded what models predicted. Sharing of beta out-of-frame sequences by twins showed a weaker excess.

TCRdb ran MiXCR on the 5' RACE reads and lists one entry per CDR3 protein. Of 1.5 million or so distinct CDR3 sequences in the sample, under 35% are singletons; the top ten hold over 0.25%. Note on this clonotype: The antigen remains unidentified.

This TCR was sampled from a newborn girl in good health. The sequencing input was cord blood.

CDR3 nucleotide sequence: TGTGCCAGCAGCGGGTACCGGGTCCGCTCGCAAGAGACCCAGTACTTC. Its protein is CASSGYRVRSQETQYF. This rearrangement joins TRBV11-2 to TRBJ2-5; D remains ambiguous. Per the germline V gene, CDR1 is SGHAT and CDR2 is FQNNGV. The germline V and J ends were trimmed by 5 bases and 2 bases, with 18 bases remaining between them. The CDR3 spans 16 residues.